This TCR beta chain was identified during a study of cytomegalovirus exposure and HLA in healthy donors (TCRdb year 2017). Turning to the overall study: An earlier analysis of 587 of the donors reported approximately 300 Gb of sequence data and around 100 million unique TCR beta sequences obtained from approximately 180 million T cells. An earlier analysis of 500 to 650 of the donors applied high-throughput TCR beta sequencing to assess whether each TCR beta V gene segment acted as functional or pseudogenic. A handful of DR-DQ haplotypes were handled as single units for association and clustering because linkage in the cohort was strong. Donor age, sex, ethnicity and CMV serostatus were collected together with the repertoire data. Across some 400 genotyped donors of the cohort, an average of about 250,000 unique TCR beta nucleotide sequences per donor were sequenced, and approximately 17% of those sequences were non-productive. Besides the first cohort of about 730 subjects, a separate validation cohort made up of 120 different subjects was used. The study was designed to test whether signatures of past pathogen exposure could be identified by cataloging public T cell receptors. The number of donors typed differed by locus, with roughly 629-640 for A, B, C, DRB1 and DQB1, around 500 for DQA1, about 610 for DPA1, and approximately 470 for DPB1. The study profiled the T cell repertoires of under 700 subjects by immunosequencing and related them to cytomegalovirus serostatus. An early release that covered some 640 HLA-typed donors contained about 300 gigabases of sequencing data and tens of millions of unique TCR sequences. Every repertoire in the discovery cohort had been generated on one and the same sequencing platform. A later analysis re-examined previously published TCR beta repertoires from around 670 donors and added high-resolution HLA genotyping to investigate patterns of TCR occurrence. In a later genetic analysis, genome-wide SNP genotypes for about three fifths of the 666 donors were used, and that subset was treated as a discovery cohort. High-throughput TCR immunosequencing, statistical association of individual TCRs with disease status, and machine learning were combined to predict cytomegalovirus infection status. Both class I and class II loci were covered by HLA typing, at four-digit resolution. In the later analysis, no new phenotypic data were used to find candidate immune exposures; instead, reliance was placed on TCR beta sequences and their occurrence across donors. Of the 300 to 450 genotyped donors, about 80% fell in the genetic ancestry cluster associated with self-reported Caucasian donors.

Receptors were amplified or captured by the immunoSEQ multiplex PCR assay. A mixture of 60 forward primers for TCR Vbeta segments and 13 reverse primers for TCR Jbeta segments was used in the multiplex PCR. A multiplex PCR assay on genomic DNA amplified the CDR3 region of rearranged TCR beta genes. The Illumina HiSeq System was used to sequence the amplified TCR beta libraries as 87-base-pair reads. Per the original workflow: In a later analysis, around 80 million unique TCR beta chains were counted across the 690 or so repertoires, and some 10 million of these chains were shared by at least two donors. Raw reads were error-corrected and collapsed into unique sequences by a nearest-neighbor algorithm in which closely related sequences were merged to remove PCR and sequencing errors. Alignment of CDR3 sequences to IMGT reference sequences was used to assign V, D and J gene segments. For a sequence to be retained, a match of at least six nucleotides to both a V gene segment and a J gene segment was required. A rearrangement was called productive if the CDR3 had no stop codons and remained in frame with V and J, and every other rearrangement was called non-productive. Following IMGT convention, CDR3 was defined as the stretch from the second conserved V-encoded cysteine up to the conserved J-encoded phenylalanine. Sequences without an unambiguous match to a single V gene segment were excluded from the earlier analysis of over 500 of the donors. In an earlier analysis of 587 of the donors, a V segment was called functional when productive rearrangements were above 56.7%, and segregating when the standard deviation between donors exceeded 5%. A statistical classification framework was built to diagnose cytomegalovirus status from the catalog of TCR beta chain sequences. V and J gene assignment, in a later analysis, came from comparing TCR nucleotide sequences with IMGT/GENE-DB human TR gene sequences. In a later analysis, CDR3 sequences and most-parsimonious VDJ recombination scenarios were assigned using the TCRdist pipeline. In a later analysis, each TCR beta chain was defined by its CDR3 amino acid sequence together with its V-gene family, and reads lacking a unique V-gene family were excluded. A later analysis removed 500 to 600 highly shared, low-generation-probability nucleotide sequences to deal with suspected cross-contamination and a sequencing artifact. In a later analysis, a clonal expansion index for each public chain was calculated from normalized within-repertoire ranks of inferred template counts. In a later analysis, generation probabilities were computed with a VDJ recombination model fitted to out-of-frame rearrangements, and the resulting probabilities were checked against IGoR. A later analysis scored TCR-TCR, TCR-HLA and TCR-CMV co-occurrence with hypergeometric tests, applying a repertoire-size bias correction to TCR pairs. A later analysis estimated false discovery rates by permuting HLA or CMV assignments 20 times. In a later analysis, co-occurring TCRs were grouped with DBSCAN, and TCRdist sequence similarity was added when clustering was performed within HLA-allele-positive subsets. For co-occurrence clustering, repertoires with fewer than 30,000 or more than 120,000 public chains were excluded, along with roughly 5 repertoires with anomalous nucleotide sharing. In its TCRdb copy, this immuneACCESS table keeps in-frame sequences only and misses some clones. Where compared with another copy, unresolved V genes explain less than half of these, and the others have no known cause. D and trimming were read from the DNA, whereas the V and J calls and clone size are those reported in that table. For this sample there are about 92,000 clones; 65% to 80% appear just once. The top ten hold more than 15% of the sample.

On the study overall, not on this receptor specifically: In a later analysis, 16,951 TCR beta sequences were associated with specific HLA alleles at a false discovery rate of 0.05. Sequencing depth was assumed to be roughly uniform across donors in the presence/absence analyses, though that assumption may not hold. Broadly in line with IMGT annotations, most TCR beta V segments showed up in productive rearrangements about 90% or about 30% of the time in an earlier analysis of some 590 of the donors. When HLA alleles, especially DR and DQ, strongly co-occurred, attributing TCR associations to individual alleles was difficult. In vitro tests confirmed that a few of the cytomegalovirus-associated TCR beta chains recognize cytomegalovirus antigens. Some IMGT-functional V segments, including TRBV6-2 and TRBV6-3, could not be distinguished by the 87-base-pair reads and were therefore excluded. Most TCR sequences were observed very rarely across donors, whereas some public TCRs were present in many individuals. In a later analysis, the rate of TCR association differed among HLA loci, with DRB1 alleles having the most associated TCRs and HLA-C alleles having the fewest. For the cohort, immune exposure information was limited to CMV serostatus. A group of highly shared sequence variants was considered likely to be a technical artifact of the sequencing pipeline. Because HLA typing was unavailable for some donors at each locus, only the typed subset was used in association tests. It was suggested by the authors that the approach could potentially be generalized to other disease states and immunological phenotypes. Only TCR beta chains were sequenced in this cohort, and the absence of alpha or paired-chain data limited detectable features. In a later genetic analysis, a missense DCLRE1C variant was associated with V-gene and J-gene trimming of TCR beta chains, and the association was replicated in an independent cohort. The classifier was reported to diagnose cytomegalovirus status with high specificity and sensitivity in both the original cohort and the validation cohort. A further reported finding was that TCR beta sequences accurately predicted the HLA-A and HLA-B alleles for most subjects in the first cohort. According to a later analysis, parvovirus B19, influenza, CMV and Epstein-Barr virus appeared linked to several top co-occurrence clusters. Because counts were too low, some 16 rarely observed V segments, including chromosome 9 orphons, were excluded from the earlier analysis of 587 of the donors. In a later genetic analysis, fewer N-insertions in productive TCRs were reported among donors in an Asian-associated ancestry cluster than the approximately 710-donor mean. According to a later analysis, most CMV-associated TCR beta chains appeared to be HLA-restricted, and the HLA associations seemed to be driven largely by CMV exposure. In the study, 150 to 200 TCR beta chains were listed as associated with cytomegalovirus. In a later analysis, HLA-associated TCR beta chains were found to be more clonally expanded and to have lower generation probabilities than equally common non-associated chains. Correlated functional status among segregating V segments might reflect linkage disequilibrium, but an unknown experimental factor could not be ruled out.

The V end loses 3 bases and the J end loses 2 bases, and a stretch of 11 bases separates them. Spanning cysteine to phenylalanine, the CDR3 consists of 14 amino acids. Kept here is only the CDR3 DNA, which spans 42 bases and is read in frame from base 1. From the germline V gene, CDR1 is SGDLS and CDR2 is YYNGEE. Comment on this clone: Its cognate antigen has yet to be identified. Base-call qualities are not available, and no considerably larger clone is one nucleotide away.

The cohort consisted of 666 healthy bone marrow donors. At the time of sampling, all cohort members were nominally healthy, though unrecorded immune exposures were likely present. The donor tested CMV seropositive and was one of the 289 seropositive cohort members. A peripheral blood sample was provided by each donor, and peripheral blood mononuclear cells were used for TCR beta sequencing. The Qiagen DNeasy Blood Extraction Kit was used to extract genomic DNA from the blood cell samples. The sequence joins TRBV9 to TRBJ1-2, with no confident D gene call. Sequenced input: PBMCs. The clonotype comes from a woman under 30 in good health and CMV-seropositive. CDR3 region: CASSGAAANYGYTF. DNA sequence: TGTGCCAGCAGCGGAGCAGCAGCGAACTATGGCTACACCTTC.